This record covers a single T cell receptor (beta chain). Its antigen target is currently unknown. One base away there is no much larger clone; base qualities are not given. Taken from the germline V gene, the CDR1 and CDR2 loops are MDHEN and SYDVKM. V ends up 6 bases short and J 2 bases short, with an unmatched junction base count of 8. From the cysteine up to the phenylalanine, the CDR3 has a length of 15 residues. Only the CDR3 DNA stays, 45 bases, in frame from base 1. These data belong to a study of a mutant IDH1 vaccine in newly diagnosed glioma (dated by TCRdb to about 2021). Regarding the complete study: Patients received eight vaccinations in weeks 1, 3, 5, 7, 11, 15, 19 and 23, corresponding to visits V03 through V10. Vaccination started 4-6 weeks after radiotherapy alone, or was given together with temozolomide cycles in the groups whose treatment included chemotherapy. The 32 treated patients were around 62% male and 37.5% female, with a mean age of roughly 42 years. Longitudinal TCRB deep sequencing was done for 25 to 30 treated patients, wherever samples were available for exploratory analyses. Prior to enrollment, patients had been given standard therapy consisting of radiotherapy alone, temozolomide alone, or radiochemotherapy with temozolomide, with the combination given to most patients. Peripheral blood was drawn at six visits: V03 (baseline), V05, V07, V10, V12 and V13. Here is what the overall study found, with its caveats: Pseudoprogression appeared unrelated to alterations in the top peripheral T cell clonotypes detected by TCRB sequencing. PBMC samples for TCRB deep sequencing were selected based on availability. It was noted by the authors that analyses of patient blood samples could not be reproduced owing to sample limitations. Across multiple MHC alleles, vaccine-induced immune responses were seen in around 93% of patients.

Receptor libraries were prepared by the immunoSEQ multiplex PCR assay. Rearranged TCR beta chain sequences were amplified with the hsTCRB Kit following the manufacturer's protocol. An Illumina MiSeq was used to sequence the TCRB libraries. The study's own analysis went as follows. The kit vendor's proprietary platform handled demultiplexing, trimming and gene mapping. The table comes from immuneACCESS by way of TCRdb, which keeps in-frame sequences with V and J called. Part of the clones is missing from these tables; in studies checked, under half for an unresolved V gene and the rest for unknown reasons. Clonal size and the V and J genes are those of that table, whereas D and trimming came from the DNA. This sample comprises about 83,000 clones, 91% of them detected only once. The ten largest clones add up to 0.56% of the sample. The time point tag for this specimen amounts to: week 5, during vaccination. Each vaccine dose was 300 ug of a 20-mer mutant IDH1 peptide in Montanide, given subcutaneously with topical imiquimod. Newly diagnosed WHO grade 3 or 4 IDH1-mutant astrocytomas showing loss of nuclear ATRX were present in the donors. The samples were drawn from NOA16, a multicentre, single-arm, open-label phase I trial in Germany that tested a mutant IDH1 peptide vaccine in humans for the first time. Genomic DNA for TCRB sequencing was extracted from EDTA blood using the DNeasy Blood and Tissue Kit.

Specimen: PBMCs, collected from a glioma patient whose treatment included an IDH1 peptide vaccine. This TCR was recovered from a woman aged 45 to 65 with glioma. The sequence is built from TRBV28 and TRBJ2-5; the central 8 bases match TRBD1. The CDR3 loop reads CASSVDRASQETQYF. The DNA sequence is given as TGTGCCAGCAGCGTGGACAGGGCTTCTCAAGAGACCCAGTACTTC.